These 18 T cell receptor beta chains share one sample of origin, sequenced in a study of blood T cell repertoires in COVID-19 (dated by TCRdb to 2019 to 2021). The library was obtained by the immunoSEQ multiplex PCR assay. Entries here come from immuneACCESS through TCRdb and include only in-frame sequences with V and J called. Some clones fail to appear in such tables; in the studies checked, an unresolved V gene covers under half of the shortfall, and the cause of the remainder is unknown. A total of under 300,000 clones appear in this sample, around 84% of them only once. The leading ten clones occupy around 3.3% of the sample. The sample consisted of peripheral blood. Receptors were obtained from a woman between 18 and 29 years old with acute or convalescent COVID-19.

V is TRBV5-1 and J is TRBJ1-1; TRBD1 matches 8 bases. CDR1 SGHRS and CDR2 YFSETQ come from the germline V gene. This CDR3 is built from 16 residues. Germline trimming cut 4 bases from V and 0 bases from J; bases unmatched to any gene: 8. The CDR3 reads CASSPRAGGMNTEAFF. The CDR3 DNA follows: TGCGCCAGCAGCCCAAGGGCAGGGGGCATGAACACTGAAGCTTTCTTT.

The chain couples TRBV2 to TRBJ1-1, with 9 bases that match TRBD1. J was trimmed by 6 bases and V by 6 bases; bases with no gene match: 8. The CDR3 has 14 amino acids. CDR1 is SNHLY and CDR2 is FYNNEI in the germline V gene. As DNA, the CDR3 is TGTGCCAGCAGGCGGAGGGGACAGGGCTCTGAAGCTTTCTTT. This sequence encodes CASRRRGQGSEAFF.

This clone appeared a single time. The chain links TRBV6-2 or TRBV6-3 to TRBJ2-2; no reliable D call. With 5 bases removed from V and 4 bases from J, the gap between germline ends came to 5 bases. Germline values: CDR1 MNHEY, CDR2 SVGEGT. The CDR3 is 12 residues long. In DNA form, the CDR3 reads TGTGCCAGCAGTCCATTCACCGGGGAGCTGTTTTTT. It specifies CASSPFTGELFF.

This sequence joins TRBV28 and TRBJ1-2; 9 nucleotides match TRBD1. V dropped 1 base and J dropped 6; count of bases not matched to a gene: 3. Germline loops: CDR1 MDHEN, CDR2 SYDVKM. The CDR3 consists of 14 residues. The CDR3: CASSLYRGRDGYTF. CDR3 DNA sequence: TGTGCCAGCAGTTTATACAGGGGGCGCGATGGCTACACCTTC.

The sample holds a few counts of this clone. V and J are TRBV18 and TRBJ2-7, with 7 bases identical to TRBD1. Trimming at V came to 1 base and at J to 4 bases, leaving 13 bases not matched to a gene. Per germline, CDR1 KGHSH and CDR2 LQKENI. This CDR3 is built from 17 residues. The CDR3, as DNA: TGTGCCAGCTCACCACTAGGTCGGGACAGACCTGAATACGAGCAGTACTTC. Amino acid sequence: CASSPLGRDRPEYEQYF.

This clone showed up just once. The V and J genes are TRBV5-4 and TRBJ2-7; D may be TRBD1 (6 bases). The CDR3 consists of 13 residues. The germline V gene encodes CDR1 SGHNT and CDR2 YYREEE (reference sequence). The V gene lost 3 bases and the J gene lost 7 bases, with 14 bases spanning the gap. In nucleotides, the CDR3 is TGTGCCAGCAGCTGGGGACACGGTGGGGAGCAGTACTTC. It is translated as CASSWGHGGEQYF.

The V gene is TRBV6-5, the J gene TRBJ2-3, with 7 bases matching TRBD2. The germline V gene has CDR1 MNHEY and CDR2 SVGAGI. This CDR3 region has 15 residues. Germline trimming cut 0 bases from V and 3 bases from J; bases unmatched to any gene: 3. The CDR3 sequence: CASSYSERGTDTQYF. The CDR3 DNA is TGTGCCAGCAGTTACTCGGAGCGGGGAACAGATACGCAGTATTTT.

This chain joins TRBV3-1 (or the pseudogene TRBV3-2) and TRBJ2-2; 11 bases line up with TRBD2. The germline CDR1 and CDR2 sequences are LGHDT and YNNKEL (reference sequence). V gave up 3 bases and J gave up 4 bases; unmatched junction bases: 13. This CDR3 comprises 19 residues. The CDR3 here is CASSQGGGLAGGRTGELFF. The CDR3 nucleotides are TGTGCCAGCAGCCAGGGGGGTGGTCTAGCGGGAGGACGCACCGGGGAGCTGTTTTTT.

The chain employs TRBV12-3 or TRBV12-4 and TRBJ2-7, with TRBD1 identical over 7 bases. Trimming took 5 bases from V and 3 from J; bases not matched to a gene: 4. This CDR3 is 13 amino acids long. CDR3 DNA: TGTGCCAGCAGTGATAGGGACAGCTACGAGCAGTACTTC. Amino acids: CASSDRDSYEQYF.

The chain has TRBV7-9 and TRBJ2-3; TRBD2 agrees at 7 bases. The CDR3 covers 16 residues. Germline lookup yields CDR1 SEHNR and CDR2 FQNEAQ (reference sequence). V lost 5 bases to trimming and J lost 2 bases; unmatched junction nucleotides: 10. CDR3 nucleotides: TGTGCCAGCAGCCTTACAGGAGGGAGGGACACAGATACGCAGTATTTT. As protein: CASSLTGGRDTDTQYF.

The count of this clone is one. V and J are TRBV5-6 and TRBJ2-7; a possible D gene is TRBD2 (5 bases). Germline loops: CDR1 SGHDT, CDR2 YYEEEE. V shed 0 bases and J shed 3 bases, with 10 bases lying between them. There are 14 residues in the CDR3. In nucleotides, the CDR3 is TGTGCCAGCAGCTTGGGTGGGAGCCTCTACGAGCAGTACTTC. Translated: CASSLGGSLYEQYF.

For the CDR3, the DNA is TGTGCCAGCAGTTTTAGCGAGCGGGATTACGAGCAGTACTTC. Its protein is CASSFSERDYEQYF. The chain links TRBV28 to TRBJ2-7, with 7 bases fitting TRBD2. The V and J ends lost 3 bases and 4 bases, in that order; junction bases with no gene match: 6. From germline, CDR1 is MDHEN and CDR2 SYDVKM. The CDR3 length is 14 residues.

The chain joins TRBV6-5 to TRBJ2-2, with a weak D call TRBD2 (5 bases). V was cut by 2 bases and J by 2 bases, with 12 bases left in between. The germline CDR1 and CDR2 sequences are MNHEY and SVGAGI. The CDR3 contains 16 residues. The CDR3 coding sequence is TGTGCCAGCAGTTACCGTACCGGGATAAACACCGGGGAGCTGTTTTTT. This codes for CASSYRTGINTGELFF.

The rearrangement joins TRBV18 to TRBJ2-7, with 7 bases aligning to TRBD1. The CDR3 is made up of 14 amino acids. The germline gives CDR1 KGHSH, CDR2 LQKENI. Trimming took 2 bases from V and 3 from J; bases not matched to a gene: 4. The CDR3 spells CASSPNRDSYEQYF. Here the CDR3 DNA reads TGTGCCAGCTCACCAAACCGGGACAGCTACGAGCAGTACTTC. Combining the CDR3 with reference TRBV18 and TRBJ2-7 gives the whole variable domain NAGVMQNPRHLVRRRGQEARLRCSPMKGHSHVYWYRQLPEEGLKFMVYLQKENIIDESGMPKERFSAEFPKEGPSILRIQQVVRGDSAAYFCASSPNRDSYEQYFGPGTRLTVT.

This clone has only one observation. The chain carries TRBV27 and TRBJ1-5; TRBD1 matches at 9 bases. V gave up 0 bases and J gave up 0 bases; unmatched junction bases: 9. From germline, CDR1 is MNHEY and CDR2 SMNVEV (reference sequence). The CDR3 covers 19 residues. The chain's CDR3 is CASSLSGTGTENSNQPQHF. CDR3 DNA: TGTGCCAGCAGTTTATCGGGGACAGGGACCGAGAATAGCAATCAGCCCCAGCATTTT.

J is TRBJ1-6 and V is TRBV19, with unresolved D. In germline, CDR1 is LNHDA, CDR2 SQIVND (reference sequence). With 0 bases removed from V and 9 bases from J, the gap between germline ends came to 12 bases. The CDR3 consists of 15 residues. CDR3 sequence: CASSIDLRVGSPLHF. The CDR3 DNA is TGTGCCAGTAGTATAGATCTGAGGGTGGGTTCACCCCTCCACTTT.

The CDR3 nucleotides read TGTGCCTGCGGGAGACTCTATGGCTACACCTTC. It translates to CACGRLYGYTF. This chain joins TRBV30 and TRBJ1-2; D gene ambiguous. Germline CDR1 and CDR2: GTSNPN and SVGIG (reference sequence). CDR3 length: 11 amino acids. V was cut by 6 bases and J by 4 bases, with 9 bases left in between.

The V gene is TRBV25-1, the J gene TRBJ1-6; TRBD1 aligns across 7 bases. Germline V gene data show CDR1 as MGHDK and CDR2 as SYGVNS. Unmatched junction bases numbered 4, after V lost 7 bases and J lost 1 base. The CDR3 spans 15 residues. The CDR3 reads CASKKQGSYNSPLHF. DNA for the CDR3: TGTGCCAGCAAAAAACAGGGGTCCTATAATTCACCCCTCCACTTT. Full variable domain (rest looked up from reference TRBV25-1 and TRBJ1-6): EADIYQTPRYLVIGTGKKITLECSQTMGHDKMYWYQQDPGMELHLIHYSYGVNSTEKGDLSSESTVSRIRTEHFPLTLESARPSHTSQYLCASKKQGSYNSPLHFGNGTRLTVT.